The 27 T cell receptor beta chains given below trace back to one sample, sequenced in a study of technical replicates of blood from a few donors. Repertoires were generated with immunoSEQ multiplex PCR, while TCRdb's copy carries only in-frame clones and drops some. Of some 74,000 clones in the sample, roughly 89% were seen once. Specimen: T cells isolated from PBMCs. The receptors stem from a human donor in good health.

V and J are TRBV5-4 and TRBJ2-7; TRBD2 matches 13 bases. The CDR3 contains 15 residues. CDR1 SGHNT and CDR2 YYREEE come from the germline V gene (reference sequence). V lost 3 bases, J lost 2 bases, and 2 bases stayed unmatched. The CDR3 loop is CASSWGTSGTYEQYF. In DNA, the CDR3 is TGTGCCAGCAGCTGGGGGACTAGCGGGACCTACGAGCAGTACTTC.

Details on this clone: A junction boundary mismatches the germline segment, possibly from a read error. This chain joins TRBV7-7 and TRBJ1-3, with no clear D. This CDR3 is 13 amino acids long. Looked up from germline, CDR1 is SSHAT and CDR2 is FNYEAQ (reference sequence). The CDR3 region has the DNA TGTGCTAGCAGCTTTAACATCGGAAACACCATATATTTT. It specifies CASSFNIGNTIYF.

J is TRBJ2-7 and V is TRBV10-3; 9 nucleotides match TRBD1. CDR1 and CDR2 (germline): ENHRY, SYGVKD. The CDR3 covers 16 residues. With V trimmed by 6 bases and J by 5 bases, 14 bases remained unmatched. The CDR3: CAIRIDPGQGLHEQYF. The CDR3 coding sequence is TGTGCCATCAGAATTGACCCGGGACAGGGTCTCCACGAGCAGTACTTC.

The chain is built from TRBV6-1 and TRBJ2-1; 12 bases agree with TRBD2. This CDR3 region has 13 residues. CDR1 is MNHNS and CDR2 is SASEGT in the germline V gene. The V and J ends lost 8 bases and 9 bases, in that order; junction bases with no gene match: 5. The chain's CDR3 is CASDASGRVEQFF. CDR3 DNA: TGTGCCAGCGATGCTAGCGGGAGGGTTGAGCAGTTCTTC.

This sequence joins TRBV5-6 and TRBJ1-2; no definite D call. Germline lookup yields CDR1 SGHDT and CDR2 YYEEEE. V lost 0 bases, J lost 5 bases, and 8 bases lay in between. CDR3 length equals 13 residues. CDR3 DNA: TGTGCCAGCAGCTTGGGGCAGGTATATGGCTACACCTTC. Translation gives CASSLGQVYGYTF.

The chain links TRBV18 to TRBJ1-5, with D unresolved. This CDR3 contains 14 residues. The germline V and J ends were trimmed by 2 bases and 4 bases, with 9 bases remaining between them. The germline CDR1 and CDR2 sequences are KGHSH and LQKENI. CDR3 sequence: CASSPSYGNQPQHF. As DNA, the CDR3 is TGTGCCAGCTCACCATCTTACGGGAATCAGCCCCAGCATTTT.

The chain uses TRBV7-3 and TRBJ2-7; 12 bases agree with TRBD2. CDR3 length: 15 residues. CDR1 and CDR2 (germline): SGHTA, FQGTGA. V gave up 5 bases and J gave up 2 bases; unmatched junction bases: 4. The chain's CDR3 is CASSQGLAGAYEQYF. The CDR3 DNA follows: TGTGCCAGCAGCCAGGGACTAGCGGGTGCCTACGAGCAGTACTTC.

Only one count was recorded for this clone. The J gene is TRBJ1-2, the V gene TRBV27; tentatively, D is TRBD1 (5 bases). Per the germline V gene, CDR1 is MNHEY and CDR2 is SMNVEV (reference sequence). The length of the CDR3 is 12 residues. V lost 5 bases and J 1 base, leaving 5 bases between the germline ends. The CDR3 here is CASSRGNYGYTF. CDR3 DNA: TGTGCCAGCAGTAGGGGTAACTATGGCTACACCTTC.

This CDR3 reads CASSSGTSGRGSYEQYF. The CDR3 DNA follows: TGTGCCAGCAGCTCCGGGACTAGCGGGAGGGGCTCCTACGAGCAGTACTTC. V and J are TRBV5-4 and TRBJ2-7; 16 bases line up with TRBD2. CDR1 and CDR2 (germline): SGHNT, YYREEE (reference sequence). J gave up 0 bases and V 3 bases, and 3 bases lay outside the gene matches. The CDR3 has 17 amino acids. Looking up the rest from reference TRBV5-4 and TRBJ2-7 gives the full variable domain: ETGVTQSPTHLIKTRGQQVTLRCSSQSGHNTVSWYQQALGQGPQFIFQYYREEENGRGNFPPRFSGLQFPNYSSELNVNALELDDSALYLCASSSGTSGRGSYEQYFGPGTRLTVT.

The chain employs TRBV4-1 and TRBJ1-2; D may be TRBD1 (5 bases). CDR1 MGHRA and CDR2 YSYEKL come from the germline V gene. The CDR3 has 16 amino acids. The germline V and J ends were trimmed by 0 bases and 4 bases, with 15 bases remaining between them. The CDR3 DNA reads as TGCGCCAGCAGCCAAGAAGTTAGAGCAGGGCCCTATGGCTACACCTTC. Amino acid sequence: CASSQEVRAGPYGYTF.

This chain uses TRBV11-2 with TRBJ2-1; D is ambiguous. CDR1 is SGHAT, CDR2 FQNNGV, per germline. The CDR3 length is 15 residues. Trimming cost V 8 bases and J 4 bases, with 18 bases left between them. CDR3 DNA sequence: TGTGCCAGCTGCTGCCCGGCAGTCGGGTACAATGAGCAGTTCTTC. This translates into CASCCPAVGYNEQFF.

The chain couples TRBV11-2 to TRBJ1-1, with a possible D match to TRBD1 (5 bases). Trimming cost V 4 bases and J 5 bases, with 20 bases left between them. CDR1 is SGHAT and CDR2 is FQNNGV in the germline V gene. This CDR3 is built from 16 residues. CDR3 in amino acids: CASSSLPGLLITEAFF. The CDR3 DNA reads TGTGCCAGCAGCTCGCTTCCGGGACTTCTTATAACTGAAGCTTTCTTT.

V usage is TRBV13 and J usage is TRBJ1-4; D is unclear. V lost 0 bases and J 4 bases, leaving 12 bases between the germline ends. CDR3 size: 16 residues. Germline V gene data show CDR1 as PRHDT and CDR2 as FYEKMQ (reference sequence). The CDR3 reads CASSLGGGSFNEKLFF. Here the CDR3 DNA reads TGTGCCAGCAGCTTAGGCGGAGGGTCATTTAATGAAAAACTGTTTTTT.

V is TRBV5-1 and J is TRBJ1-4; 8 nucleotides agree with TRBD1. Germline CDR1 SGHRS, CDR2 YFSETQ. The CDR3 runs 14 residues. V lost 4 bases, J lost 7 bases, and 6 bases stayed unmatched. The CDR3 protein is CASSVGQGTEKLFF. DNA for the CDR3: TGCGCCAGCAGCGTCGGACAGGGCACTGAAAAACTGTTTTTT.

The chain uses TRBV27 and TRBJ2-1; 15 bases are a match to TRBD2. The ends lost 5 bases at V and 8 bases at J; junction bases unmatched: 10. This CDR3 has 17 amino acids. Germline values: CDR1 MNHEY, CDR2 SMNVEV (reference sequence). The CDR3 DNA follows: TGTGCCAGCAGTAGGGGACTAGCGGGAGGCGTAGGCGATGAGCAGTTCTTC. Amino acid sequence: CASSRGLAGGVGDEQFF.

The chain uses TRBV29-1 and TRBJ1-2; TRBD1 is a possible D gene (6 bases). This CDR3 spans 11 amino acids. The ends were cut back, 4 bases at V and 8 bases at J, with 11 bases in the middle. Germline V CDR1 and CDR2: SQVTM, ANQGSEA. The CDR3, as DNA: TGCAGCGTTGTGGGGGCAGAAGGCTACACCTTC. It encodes CSVVGAEGYTF. The whole variable domain, filled in from reference TRBV29-1 and TRBJ1-2, reads SAVISQKPSRDICQRGTSLTIQCQVDSQVTMMFWYRQQPGQSLTLIATANQGSEATYESGFVIDKFPISRPNLTFSTLTVSNMSPEDSSIYLCSVVGAEGYTFGSGTRLTVV.

This chain connects TRBV5-4 to TRBJ1-2; D is undetermined. Germline V gene data show CDR1 as SGHNT and CDR2 as YYREEE (reference sequence). V shed 3 bases and J shed 2 bases, with 8 bases lying between them. The CDR3 length is 13 residues. CDR3 sequence: CASSYRGNYGYTF. In DNA form, the CDR3 reads TGTGCCAGCAGCTACCGGGGAAACTATGGCTACACCTTC.

The rearrangement uses TRBV11-2 and TRBJ1-1; 9 nucleotides agree with TRBD1. This CDR3 has 13 amino acids. J lost 11 bases, V lost 4 bases, and 8 bases had no gene match. Germline CDR1 SGHAT, CDR2 FQNNGV. The CDR3 DNA follows: TGTGCCAGCAGCTCGGGACAGGGTGGCAGGGCTTTCTTT. This encodes CASSSGQGGRAFF.

In nucleotides, the CDR3 is TGTGCCAGCAGCCAAAGCGCCAGGGAATACTCTGGAAACACCATATATTTT. It encodes CASSQSAREYSGNTIYF. The rearrangement links TRBV11-2 to TRBJ1-3; D may be TRBD1 (5 bases). This CDR3 contains 17 residues. Germline CDR1 and CDR2: SGHAT and FQNNGV. The V and J ends lost 5 bases and 0 bases respectively, with 17 bases between them.

The chain has TRBV14 and TRBJ2-1; 9 bases fit TRBD2. Trimming at V came to 5 bases and at J to 7 bases, leaving 6 bases not matched to a gene. This CDR3 comprises 14 residues. CDR1 and CDR2 from the germline V gene are SGHDN and FVKESK. CDR3 loop: CASSWASGANEQFF. The CDR3, as DNA: TGTGCCAGCAGCTGGGCTAGCGGGGCAAATGAGCAGTTCTTC.

The chain links TRBV10-1 to TRBJ1-4; D gene unclear. Germline V lookup: CDR1 WNHNN, CDR2 SYGVQD (reference sequence). The germline V and J ends were trimmed by 4 bases and 8 bases, with 14 bases remaining between them. The CDR3 has 14 amino acids. The CDR3 bases are TGCGCCAGCAGTGTCGCCCGGGATCCCGAAAAACTGTTTTTT. Its protein product is CASSVARDPEKLFF.

The rearrangement uses TRBV16 and TRBJ2-7; D unresolved. Per germline, CDR1 KGHSY and CDR2 FQNENV. Deletions cut 2 bases from V and 4 bases from J, with 9 bases between. The CDR3 length is 13 residues. The CDR3 loop reads CASSQRRRYEQYF. CDR3 sequence (DNA): TGTGCCAGCAGCCAACGGCGGAGATACGAGCAGTACTTC.

This chain uses TRBV19 with TRBJ2-3, with TRBD2 identical over 12 bases. CDR1 is LNHDA, CDR2 SQIVND, per germline (reference sequence). This CDR3 contains 16 residues. J was trimmed by 5 bases and V by 5 bases; bases with no gene match: 8. The CDR3 here is CASSLRLAGVIDTQYF. CDR3 bases: TGTGCCAGTAGTCTAAGACTAGCGGGAGTAATAGATACGCAGTATTTT. The whole variable domain, remainder taken from reference TRBV19 and TRBJ2-3, is DGGITQSPKYLFRKEGQNVTLSCEQNLNHDAMYWYRQDPGQGLRLIYYSQIVNDFQKGDIAEGYSVSREKKESFPLTVTSAQKNPTAFYLCASSLRLAGVIDTQYFGPGTRLTVL.

This clone was counted a single time. The rearrangement links TRBV21-1 to TRBJ1-2; whether TRBD1, the table's D call, matches the DNA was not checked. TRBV21-1 is noted as a pseudogene. This CDR3 is 14 amino acids long. CDR3 in DNA: TGTGCCAGCAGCAATTCATTTTTCGCTGGCGGCTACACCTTC. This codes for CASSNSFFAGGYTF.

This clone was observed a few times. The chain combines TRBV4-1 with TRBJ1-4, with 7 nucleotides matching TRBD1. The CDR3 runs to 15 residues. From germline, CDR1 is MGHRA and CDR2 YSYEKL. The trim removed 0 bases at V and 6 bases at J, leaving 4 bases unmatched. CDR3: CASSQDPGQDEKLFF. In nucleotides, the CDR3 is TGCGCCAGCAGCCAAGATCCCGGACAGGATGAAAAACTGTTTTTT.

The chain recombines TRBV5-6 with TRBJ2-7, with D uncertain. The CDR3 totals 12 residues. Germline V gene lookup returns CDR1 SGHDT and CDR2 YYEEEE. Deletions cut 0 bases from V and 5 bases from J, with 6 bases between. The chain's CDR3 is CASSLATNEQYF. The CDR3 coding sequence is TGTGCCAGCAGCTTGGCTACTAACGAGCAGTACTTC. Full variable domain (outside the CDR3, taken from reference TRBV5-6 and TRBJ2-7): DAGVTQSPTHLIKTRGQQVTLRCSPKSGHDTVSWYQQALGQGPQFIFQYYEEEERQRGNFPDRFSGHQFPNYSSELNVNALLLGDSALYLCASSLATNEQYFGPGTRLTVT.

The chain recombines TRBV18 with TRBJ1-1; TRBD1 agrees at 7 bases. The V gene end was trimmed by 3 bases and the J gene end by 4 bases; junction bases not matched to a gene: 5. Germline CDR1 is KGHSH and CDR2 is LQKENI. The CDR3 sequence is 14 residues long. CDR3 sequence reads: CASSPLGQITEAFF. CDR3 in DNA: TGTGCCAGCTCACCTTTGGGACAGATCACTGAAGCTTTCTTT.